This TCR beta chain was profiled in a study of cytomegalovirus exposure and HLA in healthy donors. The PCR was carried out with 60 Vbeta primers and 13 Jbeta primers. Data came from immunoSEQ multiplex PCR; TCRdb stores just in-frame clones and leaves some out. Here the sample spans about 140,000 clones, 80% being singletons. Trimming cost V 0 bases and J 0 bases; bases outside gene matches: 4. CDR1 is SGDLS, CDR2 YYNGEE, per germline. The CDR3 sequence is 18 residues long. The TCR sequence derives from a woman aged 40 to 49 in good health and CMV-seronegative. The sequencing sample was made of PBMCs. V is TRBV9 and J is TRBJ2-6, with 9 bases aligning to TRBD2. The CDR3 DNA sequence: TGTGCCAGCAGCGTAGCGGGACTAGCTACCTCTGGGGCCAACGTCCTGACTTTC. Encoded protein: CASSVAGLATSGANVLTF.